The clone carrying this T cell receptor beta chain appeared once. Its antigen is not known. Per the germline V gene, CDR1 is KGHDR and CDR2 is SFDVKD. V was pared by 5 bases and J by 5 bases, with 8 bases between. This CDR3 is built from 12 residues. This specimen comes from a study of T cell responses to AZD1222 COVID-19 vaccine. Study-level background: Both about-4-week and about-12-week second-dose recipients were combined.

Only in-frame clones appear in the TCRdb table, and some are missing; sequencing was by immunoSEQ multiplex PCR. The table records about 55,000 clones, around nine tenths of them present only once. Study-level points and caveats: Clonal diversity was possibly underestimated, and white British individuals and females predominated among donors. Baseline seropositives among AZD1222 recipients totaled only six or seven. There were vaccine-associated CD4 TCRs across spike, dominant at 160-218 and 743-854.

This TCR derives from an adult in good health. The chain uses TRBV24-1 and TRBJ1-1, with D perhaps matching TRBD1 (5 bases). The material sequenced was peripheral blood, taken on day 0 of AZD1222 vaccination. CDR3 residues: CATSGEGTEAFF. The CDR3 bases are TGTGCCACCAGTGGGGAGGGGACTGAAGCTTTCTTT.